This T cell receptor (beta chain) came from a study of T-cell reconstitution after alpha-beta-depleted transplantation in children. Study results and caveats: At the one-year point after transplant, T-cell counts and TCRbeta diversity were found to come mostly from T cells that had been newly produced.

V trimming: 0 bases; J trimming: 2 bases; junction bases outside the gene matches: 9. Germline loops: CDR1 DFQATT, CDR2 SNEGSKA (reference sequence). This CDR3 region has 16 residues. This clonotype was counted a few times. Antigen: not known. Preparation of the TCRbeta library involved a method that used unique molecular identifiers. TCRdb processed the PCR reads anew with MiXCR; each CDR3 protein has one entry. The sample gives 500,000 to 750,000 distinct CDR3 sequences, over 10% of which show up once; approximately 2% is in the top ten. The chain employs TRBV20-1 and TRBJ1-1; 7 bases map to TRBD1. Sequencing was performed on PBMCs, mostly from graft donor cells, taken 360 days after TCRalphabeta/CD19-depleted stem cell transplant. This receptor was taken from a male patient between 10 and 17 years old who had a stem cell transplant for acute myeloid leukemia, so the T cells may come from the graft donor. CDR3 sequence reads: CSARDPLDRDNTEAFF. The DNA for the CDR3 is TGCAGTGCTAGAGATCCCCTAGACAGGGATAACACTGAAGCTTTCTTT.